This entry lists 24 T cell receptor beta chains sequenced from one sample in a study of shared clonotypes between healthy human individuals. Libraries were prepared by immunoSEQ multiplex PCR; TCRdb keeps only in-frame clonotypes and omits some of them. The sample lists around 2,100,000 clones; approximately 95% were seen once. Naive CD8 populations comprised CD45RO-negative cells positively selected for CCR7, excluding terminally differentiated effector memory CD45RA+ cells. The material sequenced was naive CD8+ T cells sorted from blood. The receptors come from a man aged 18 to 30 in good health.

The CDR3 nucleotides are TGCGCCAGCAGCTTCTCGACAGGAGAAAGGACTGAAGCTTTCTTT. Translating it yields CASSFSTGERTEAFF. The chain carries TRBV4-1 and TRBJ1-1, with a weak D call TRBD1 (6 bases). CDR3 length equals 15 residues. The germline gives CDR1 MGHRA, CDR2 YSYEKL. V dropped 5 bases and J dropped 5 bases, with 18 bases sitting between them.

This sequence joins TRBV28 and TRBJ1-6; a possible D gene is TRBD1 (6 bases). V was clipped by 3 bases and J by 0 bases, with 15 bases between them. Germline CDR1 reads MDHEN; CDR2 reads SYDVKM. The CDR3 runs to 18 residues. In nucleotides, the CDR3 is TGTGCCAGCAGTTTTATCGGACAGCCTAGCTCCTATAATTCACCCCTCCACTTT. Protein sequence: CASSFIGQPSSYNSPLHF.

The rearrangement joins TRBV4-2 to TRBJ2-5, with no clear D. Trimming took off 2 bases at V and 2 bases at J, with 3 bases between the two ends. Germline values: CDR1 LGHNA, CDR2 YNFKEQ. The CDR3 length is 12 residues. CDR3 amino acids: CASSQNQETQYF. In DNA, the CDR3 is TGTGCCAGCAGCCAAAATCAAGAGACCCAGTACTTC.

The CDR3 coding sequence is TGTGCCAGCAGCTTTGACCGGAGGACCGCCTCCTACGAGCAGTACTTC. Its translation is CASSFDRRTASYEQYF. The chain links TRBV7-9 to TRBJ2-7; tentatively, D is TRBD2 (5 bases). This CDR3 region has 16 residues. Germline CDR1 is SEHNR and CDR2 is FQNEAQ (reference sequence). V was shortened by 3 bases and J by 0 bases, with 15 bases between the two germline ends.

The chain combines TRBV5-8 with TRBJ2-5, with 9 positions matching TRBD2. The CDR3 is 13 residues long. Germline V gene sequence: CDR1 SGHTS, CDR2 YDEGEE. The ends lost 3 bases at V and 4 bases at J; junction bases unmatched: 1. CDR3 sequence (DNA): TGTGCCAGCAGCTGGGGACTAGCAGAGACCCAGTACTTC. Amino acids: CASSWGLAETQYF. Looking up the rest from reference TRBV5-8 and TRBJ2-5 gives the full variable domain: EAGVTQSPTHLIKTRGQQATLRCSPISGHTSVYWYQQALGLGLQFLLWYDEGEERNRGNFPPRFSGRQFPNYSSELNVNALELEDSALYLCASSWGLAETQYFGPGTRLLVL.

The gene calls are TRBV7-9 and TRBJ2-3, with D possibly TRBD1 on 6 matching bases. Germline V gene sequence: CDR1 SEHNR, CDR2 FQNEAQ (reference sequence). The CDR3 loop spans 15 amino acids. V gave up 11 bases and J gave up 5 bases, with 23 bases separating them. The DNA of the CDR3 is TGTGCCCTACAGCTTAATGGGGGCCTCTTAGATACGCAGTATTTT. It codes for CALQLNGGLLDTQYF.

Comments on this clone: Distinct nucleotide sequences in the sample also encode this CDR3. V and J are TRBV27 and TRBJ1-2; D is undetermined. CDR3 size: 12 residues. In germline, CDR1 is MNHEY, CDR2 SMNVEV (reference sequence). Trimming removed 2 bases from V and 3 bases from J, with 4 bases in between. The CDR3 bases are TGTGCCAGCAGTTTAGGTGACTATGGCTACACCTTC. It encodes CASSLGDYGYTF.

This sequence joins TRBV9 and TRBJ2-3; the match to TRBD2 covers 10 bases. J gave up 3 bases and V 5 bases, and 9 bases lay outside the gene matches. CDR3 length: 16 amino acids. The germline V gene has CDR1 SGDLS and CDR2 YYNGEE. The CDR3 sequence is CASSDSLAGVTDTQYF. The CDR3 DNA reads TGTGCCAGCAGTGACAGCCTAGCGGGAGTGACAGATACGCAGTATTTT.

V usage is TRBV30 and J usage is TRBJ1-3; 9 nucleotides match TRBD1. The CDR3 length is 17 residues. Germline V CDR1 and CDR2: GTSNPN, SVGIG (reference sequence). V trimming: 2 bases; J trimming: 0 bases; junction bases outside the gene matches: 8. This CDR3 is CAWSTPGQGTSGNTIYF. The DNA of the CDR3 is TGTGCCTGGAGTACGCCGGGACAGGGAACCTCTGGAAACACCATATATTTT.

V is TRBV15 and J is TRBJ2-7; 12 bases are shared with TRBD1. Germline V gives CDR1 LNHNV, CDR2 YYDKDF (reference sequence). The CDR3 is 15 residues long. V lost 1 base, J lost 6 bases, and 4 bases stayed unmatched. The CDR3: CATSRAGDRGPEQYF. The DNA of the CDR3 is TGTGCCACCAGCAGAGCTGGGGACAGGGGGCCCGAGCAGTACTTC.

This chain links TRBV6-5 with TRBJ2-7; no clear D. Looked up from germline, CDR1 is MNHEY and CDR2 is SVGAGI. The CDR3 is made up of 14 amino acids. Between the trimmed V and J ends, which lost 0 bases and 3 bases, there was a span of 9 bases. The CDR3, as DNA: TGTGCCAGCAGTTACTCCGCGCAGATCTACGAGCAGTACTTC. Its protein is CASSYSAQIYEQYF.

This sequence joins TRBV5-1 and TRBJ1-1; D is unclear. The CDR3 has 14 residues. Trimming stripped 0 bases from V and 0 bases from J, with 6 bases between. Germline assignment: CDR1 SGHRS and CDR2 YFSETQ. CDR3 bases: TGCGCCAGCAGCTTGGCTCAGGTGAACACTGAAGCTTTCTTT. This encodes CASSLAQVNTEAFF.

The rearrangement joins TRBV5-1 to TRBJ2-1; TRBD2 matches 15 bases. The length of the CDR3 is 17 residues. J lost 2 bases, V lost 4 bases, and 4 bases had no gene match. Germline-derived CDR1 and CDR2 are SGHRS and YFSETQ. This CDR3 reads CASSQGLAGGAYNEQFF. In DNA form, the CDR3 reads TGCGCCAGCAGCCAGGGACTAGCGGGGGGCGCCTACAATGAGCAGTTCTTC.

Of note for this clone: Other nucleotide sequences from this sample produce the same CDR3. This chain joins TRBV7-9 and TRBJ1-2; a possible D gene is TRBD1 (5 bases). Germline CDR1 reads SEHNR; CDR2 reads FQNEAQ (reference sequence). V was shortened by 5 bases and J by 7 bases, with 14 bases between the two germline ends. CDR3 size: 13 residues. CDR3 in DNA: TGTGCCAGCAGCCCTAATTCTGGGGGTGGCTACACCTTC. The encoded protein is CASSPNSGGGYTF. Full variable domain (rest looked up from reference TRBV7-9 and TRBJ1-2): DTGVSQNPRHKITKRGQNVTFRCDPISEHNRLYWYRQTLGQGPEFLTYFQNEAQLEKSRLLSDRFSAERPKGSFSTLEIQRTEQGDSAMYLCASSPNSGGGYTFGSGTRLTVV.

CDR3 in DNA: TGTGCCAGTAGTTCGGGGGTCACTGAAGCTTTCTTT. Translating gives CASSSGVTEAFF. The chain carries TRBV19 and TRBJ1-1, with a tentative D call TRBD1 (5 bases). Deletions cut 5 bases from V and 4 bases from J, with 8 bases between. From germline, CDR1 is LNHDA and CDR2 SQIVND (reference sequence). CDR3 size: 12 residues.

About this clone: The same CDR3 arises from other DNA sequences in this sample as well. The chain couples TRBV19 to TRBJ2-7; 8 bases agree with TRBD1. This CDR3 has 13 residues. The germline CDR1 and CDR2 sequences are LNHDA and SQIVND (reference sequence). V shed 3 bases and J 4 bases; nucleotides not matched to a gene: 2. The DNA of the CDR3 is TGTGCCAGTAGTATGGGGACAGGATACGAGCAGTACTTC. As protein: CASSMGTGYEQYF.

Comment on this clone: Other DNA sequences from this sample encode an identical CDR3 as well. The V call is TRBV6-5, the J call TRBJ2-1, with D possibly being TRBD1 (6 bases). The CDR3 consists of 15 residues. Germline V gene data show CDR1 as MNHEY and CDR2 as SVGAGI. V shed 4 bases and J shed 0 bases, with 10 bases lying between them. CDR3 in DNA: TGTGCCAGCAGTTTAGGACAGAGCTCCTACAATGAGCAGTTCTTC. This gives the protein CASSLGQSSYNEQFF.

The chain recombines TRBV7-6 with TRBJ2-3; D is uncertain. The V and J ends lost 2 bases and 1 base respectively, with 7 bases between them. There are 14 residues in the CDR3. Germline V CDR1 and CDR2: SGHVS, FNYEAQ. CDR3 bases: TGTGCCAGCAGCTTACCCGCCGGCACAGATACGCAGTATTTT. Translating gives CASSLPAGTDTQYF.

This clone was picked up a small number of times. The chain links TRBV4-1 to TRBJ1-2; 7 bases are a match to TRBD1. CDR1 and CDR2 from the germline V gene are MGHRA and YSYEKL. CDR3 length: 15 residues. V dropped 1 base and J dropped 4; count of bases not matched to a gene: 6. In DNA form, the CDR3 reads TGCGCCAGCAGCCAAGCGCAGGGGGTTGTCTATGGCTACACCTTC. It codes for CASSQAQGVVYGYTF.

The rearrangement links TRBV2 to TRBJ1-1, with D unclear. The CDR3 covers 15 residues. Trimming took off 6 bases at V and 0 bases at J, with 14 bases between the two ends. Per germline, CDR1 SNHLY and CDR2 FYNNEI. CDR3 in amino acids: CASRQSQVVNTEAFF. DNA for the CDR3: TGTGCCAGCAGACAATCCCAGGTGGTGAACACTGAAGCTTTCTTT.

This chain uses TRBV19 with TRBJ1-4; perhaps TRBD1 as D (6 bases). The germline V gene has CDR1 LNHDA and CDR2 SQIVND (reference sequence). This CDR3 spans 14 amino acids. Trimming removed 7 bases at V and 3 bases at J, with 12 bases between. The CDR3: CASNSQGSNEKLFF. The CDR3 coding sequence is TGTGCCAGTAACTCACAGGGATCTAATGAAAAACTGTTTTTT.

The gene calls are TRBV4-3 and TRBJ2-7; unclear D gene. The germline V gene encodes CDR1 LGHNA and CDR2 YSLEER. V was shortened by 0 bases and J by 3 bases, with 15 bases between the two germline ends. This CDR3 spans 16 amino acids. CDR3 loop: CASSQDVGLGNYEQYF. CDR3 nucleotides: TGCGCCAGCAGCCAAGATGTGGGATTGGGAAACTACGAGCAGTACTTC.

This clone was detected once. The gene calls are TRBV9 and TRBJ2-7, with D possibly called TRBD1 or TRBD2 (5 bases each). This CDR3 spans 16 amino acids. Germline CDR1 and CDR2: SGDLS and YYNGEE. Trimming took off 3 bases at V and 2 bases at J, with 18 bases between the two ends. The CDR3 sequence is CASSAEGFPVTYEQYF. The CDR3 DNA sequence: TGTGCCAGCAGCGCAGAGGGGTTCCCTGTCACCTACGAGCAGTACTTC.

The V call is TRBV7-9, the J call TRBJ1-5; 12 positions match TRBD1. Trimming cost V 3 bases and J 6 bases; bases outside gene matches: 6. The germline gives CDR1 SEHNR, CDR2 FQNEAQ (reference sequence). The CDR3 consists of 16 residues. The CDR3 region is CASSFGTGGEVQPQHF. CDR3 nucleotides: TGTGCCAGCAGCTTTGGGACAGGGGGCGAAGTTCAGCCCCAGCATTTT.